A single sample gave rise to the 22 T cell receptor beta chains below, sequenced in a study of OX40 agonist ivuxolimab in advanced cancers. Using immunoSEQ multiplex PCR, the repertoire was profiled, and TCRdb retains in-frame clones only, with some absent. The sample has more than 35,000 clones, under 90% seen once. This specimen was CD4+ or CD8+ T cells sorted from blood, taken in a trial of the OX40 agonist ivuxolimab. Receptor source: an adult with an advanced solid tumor such as melanoma, head and neck, liver or kidney cancer.

The genes are TRBV27 and TRBJ2-1, with D unclear. Germline V CDR1 and CDR2: MNHEY, SMNVEV (reference sequence). V lost 0 bases, J lost 4 bases, and 4 bases lay in between. The CDR3 spans 13 residues. DNA for the CDR3: TGTGCCAGCAGTTTATCTCGGTACAATGAGCAGTTCTTC. Translating gives CASSLSRYNEQFF.

By share, this clone counts as medium-sized (0.01 to 0.1%). The V call is TRBV6-1, the J call TRBJ1-1, with D unclear. There are 14 residues in the CDR3. V was shortened by 6 bases and J by 0 bases, with 11 bases between the two germline ends. Germline assignment: CDR1 MNHNS and CDR2 SASEGT. The CDR3 DNA reads TGTGCCAGCAGCCACCCAGCGATGAACACTGAAGCTTTCTTT. Residues: CASSHPAMNTEAFF.

The rearrangement links TRBV10-1 to TRBJ2-2; possibly TRBD1 for D (6 bases). CDR3 length equals 14 residues. In germline, CDR1 is WNHNN, CDR2 SYGVQD (reference sequence). Trimming removed 4 bases from V and 4 bases from J, with 10 bases in between. The CDR3 here is CASSVGAGTGELFF. The CDR3 DNA is TGCGCCAGCAGTGTGGGGGCGGGCACCGGGGAGCTGTTTTTT.

The V call is TRBV4-1, the J call TRBJ2-2; TRBD1 is a possible D gene (7 bases). The CDR3 runs 16 residues. Trimming left V 4 bases short and J 1 base short, with 13 bases between. Looked up from germline, CDR1 is MGHRA and CDR2 is YSYEKL. CDR3 DNA: TGCGCCAGCAGCCCAGGGGGACTCTTGAACACCGGGGAGCTGTTTTTT. Its protein product is CASSPGGLLNTGELFF.

This clone was recorded a few times. The chain carries TRBV6-5 and TRBJ1-2; 7 bases fit TRBD1. Unmatched junction bases numbered 6, after V lost 6 bases and J lost 2 bases. From germline, CDR1 is MNHEY and CDR2 SVGAGI. The CDR3 loop spans 14 amino acids. As DNA, the CDR3 is TGTGCCAGCAGAGACCCGGGACAGAACTATGGCTACACCTTC. Translating it yields CASRDPGQNYGYTF.

The chain carries TRBV19 and TRBJ2-1; 8 bases line up with TRBD2. V was pared by 5 bases and J by 2 bases, with 5 bases of the junction left unmatched. Germline assignment: CDR1 LNHDA and CDR2 SQIVND (reference sequence). This CDR3 is 15 amino acids long. The CDR3 DNA sequence: TGTGCCAGTAGTGTTAGCGGGACCCCCTACAATGAGCAGTTCTTC. This codes for CASSVSGTPYNEQFF.

The rearrangement links TRBV27 to TRBJ2-1; a weak D match, TRBD1 (5 bases). The CDR3 is 14 residues long. The germline V gene has CDR1 MNHEY and CDR2 SMNVEV (reference sequence). V lost 2 bases to trimming and J lost 2 bases, with 7 bases between them. The CDR3 spells CASSLQDTYNEQFF. The DNA for the CDR3 is TGTGCCAGCAGTTTACAGGACACCTACAATGAGCAGTTCTTC.

The chain combines TRBV7-9 with TRBJ2-2; perhaps D is TRBD1 or TRBD2 (6 bases each). The CDR3 sequence is 16 residues long. With 8 bases removed from V and 5 bases from J, the gap between germline ends came to 21 bases. From germline, CDR1 is SEHNR and CDR2 FQNEAQ (reference sequence). CDR3 in amino acids: CASPPQFGGPTGELFF. Written as DNA, the CDR3 is TGTGCCAGCCCCCCTCAGTTTGGGGGGCCAACCGGGGAGCTGTTTTTT.

CDR3 nucleotide sequence: TGTGCCAGCAGTTCTATTTACTGGGACGTTACGAACACCGGGGAGCTGTTTTTT. Its protein is CASSSIYWDVTNTGELFF. The chain carries TRBV28 and TRBJ2-2; D may match TRBD1 or TRBD2 (5 bases each). The CDR3 has 18 amino acids. V dropped 4 bases and J dropped 0 bases, with 18 bases sitting between them. Germline assignment: CDR1 MDHEN and CDR2 SYDVKM.

This clone was counted a single time. The chain recombines TRBV7-8 with TRBJ1-1, with a possible D match to TRBD1 (5 bases). Germline values: CDR1 SGHVS, CDR2 FQNEAQ. CDR3 length: 16 amino acids. The V and J ends lost 0 bases and 1 base respectively, with 12 bases between them. The CDR3 protein is CASSLAIQEGNTEAFF. In nucleotides, the CDR3 is TGTGCCAGCAGCTTAGCTATACAGGAGGGGAACACTGAAGCTTTCTTT.

The rearrangement uses TRBV25-1 and TRBJ1-2, with 8 bases fitting TRBD1. J was trimmed by 2 bases and V by 6 bases; bases with no gene match: 5. Germline V CDR1 and CDR2: MGHDK, SYGVNS. This CDR3 has 14 amino acids. The CDR3 nucleotides read TGTGCCAGCAGAGGCAGGGGGCGCAACTATGGCTACACCTTC. Its protein is CASRGRGRNYGYTF.

The chain combines TRBV19 with TRBJ1-2; D is unclear. The CDR3 covers 12 residues. Germline CDR1 LNHDA, CDR2 SQIVND (reference sequence). The V and J ends lost 3 bases and 8 bases respectively, with 10 bases between them. The CDR3 is CASSIGSSGYTF. CDR3 nucleotides: TGTGCCAGTAGTATCGGGAGTAGCGGCTACACCTTC. Full variable domain (remainder filled in from reference TRBV19 and TRBJ1-2): DGGITQSPKYLFRKEGQNVTLSCEQNLNHDAMYWYRQDPGQGLRLIYYSQIVNDFQKGDIAEGYSVSREKKESFPLTVTSAQKNPTAFYLCASSIGSSGYTFGSGTRLTVV.

The chain uses TRBV4-3 and TRBJ1-4; 9 bases align to TRBD1. This CDR3 has 16 residues. With 0 bases clipped from V and 7 bases from J, the junction kept 6 bases outside the gene matches. The germline V gene has CDR1 LGHNA and CDR2 YSLEER. CDR3 residues: CASSQDWDRVGEKLFF. CDR3 nucleotides: TGCGCCAGCAGCCAAGATTGGGACAGGGTGGGTGAAAAACTGTTTTTT.

This chain connects TRBV7-9 to TRBJ2-4; D may be TRBD1 (7 bases). There are 15 residues in the CDR3. V lost 5 bases and J lost 2, with 13 bases in between. Per germline, CDR1 SEHNR and CDR2 FQNEAQ (reference sequence). In DNA form, the CDR3 reads TGTGCCAGCAGCGGTACAGGGGACTCCAAAAACATTCAGTACTTC. Its protein is CASSGTGDSKNIQYF.

The rearrangement links TRBV4-3 to TRBJ1-5, with D possibly being TRBD1 (5 bases). This CDR3 contains 17 residues. Trimming removed 0 bases at V and 2 bases at J, with 14 bases between. Germline lookup yields CDR1 LGHNA and CDR2 YSLEER. The CDR3 here is CASSQDLRGRGNQPQHF. CDR3 nucleotide sequence: TGCGCCAGCAGCCAAGATCTTCGGGGACGGGGCAATCAGCCCCAGCATTTT.

The CDR3, as DNA: TGTGCCAGCAGCTTAGCGGCAGGGGGATCCTACGAGCAGTACTTC. This gives the protein CASSLAAGGSYEQYF. The chain links TRBV7-9 to TRBJ2-7; 7 bases match TRBD1. Unmatched junction bases numbered 3, after V lost 0 bases and J lost 1 base. Germline V gene data show CDR1 as SEHNR and CDR2 as FQNEAQ (reference sequence). This CDR3 comprises 15 residues. The whole variable domain, filled in from reference TRBV7-9 and TRBJ2-7, reads DTGVSQNPRHKITKRGQNVTFRCDPISEHNRLYWYRQTLGQGPEFLTYFQNEAQLEKSRLLSDRFSAERPKGSFSTLEIQRTEQGDSAMYLCASSLAAGGSYEQYFGPGTRLTVT.

The chain joins TRBV15 to TRBJ1-5, with D unresolved. The V end was cut by 0 bases, the J end by 2 bases, with 11 bases between. The CDR3 length is 16 residues. The germline CDR1 and CDR2 sequences are LNHNV and YYDKDF (reference sequence). CDR3 region: CATSRDRGWGNQPQHF. In DNA form, the CDR3 reads TGTGCCACCAGCAGAGATCGGGGTTGGGGCAATCAGCCCCAGCATTTT.

This chain links TRBV4-1 with TRBJ2-1; D is possibly TRBD2 (5 bases). Germline loops: CDR1 MGHRA, CDR2 YSYEKL. Trimming took off 4 bases at V and 9 bases at J, with 10 bases between the two ends. This CDR3 is built from 12 residues. CDR3 sequence reads: CASSPHEGEQFF. The CDR3 DNA reads as TGCGCCAGCAGCCCTCACGAGGGTGAGCAGTTCTTC.

The chain recombines TRBV28 with TRBJ2-7; 9 bases match TRBD1. Trimming cost V 5 bases and J 5 bases; bases outside gene matches: 10. In germline, CDR1 is MDHEN, CDR2 SYDVKM. CDR3 size: 15 residues. The CDR3 bases are TGTGCCAGCAGTCCCAGCCGGGACAGGGTCCACGAGCAGTACTTC. Translation gives CASSPSRDRVHEQYF.

This clone was picked up one time. This chain joins TRBV28 and TRBJ2-1; either TRBD1 or TRBD2 may fit D (5 bases each). Trimming stripped 6 bases from V and 2 bases from J, with 11 bases between. The V gene's germline CDR1 is MDHEN and CDR2 SYDVKM. This CDR3 spans 14 amino acids. The CDR3 sequence is CASSRGETYNEQFF. The CDR3 bases are TGTGCCAGCAGCCGAGGGGAAACCTACAATGAGCAGTTCTTC.

This sequence joins TRBV6-4 and TRBJ1-2; no clear D. The CDR3 has 16 amino acids. The V gene's germline CDR1 is MRHNA and CDR2 SNTAGT. V was trimmed by 2 bases and J by 4 bases, leaving 17 bases between them. This chain's CDR3 is CASSDSGVGSAYGYTF. The CDR3 bases are TGTGCCAGCAGTGACAGCGGGGTAGGATCTGCCTATGGCTACACCTTC.

The V gene is TRBV2, the J gene TRBJ2-7; a weak D match, TRBD2 (5 bases). CDR1 is SNHLY, CDR2 FYNNEI, per germline. V was cut by 7 bases and J by 4 bases, with 11 bases left in between. The length of the CDR3 is 12 residues. DNA for the CDR3: TGTGCCAGCAACGGTGGAGGTTACGAGCAGTACTTC. It encodes CASNGGGYEQYF.